This T cell receptor beta chain is from a study of chemoradiotherapy in HPV16-positive cancers. Notes on this clone: Its antigen remains unknown.

Findings and limits, study-wide: Better recurrence-free survival went with HPV-responsive T-cell expansion in HPV16-positive patients.

Profiled with immunoSEQ multiplex PCR; TCRdb holds only in-frame clones, not every one. The sample records around 30,000 clones, over 80% being singletons. The germline V gene encodes CDR1 WNHNN and CDR2 SYGVQD (reference sequence). This CDR3 contains 16 residues. Losses at the gene ends were 0 bases for V and 2 bases for J; bases not matched to a gene: 6. The chain recombines TRBV10-1 with TRBJ2-7; 8 bases line up with TRBD1. The sample here was blood, taken from a patient who underwent chemoradiotherapy. The source of this sequence is a human donor with HPV-associated anogenital cancer. CDR3 amino acids: CASSESRGQGTYEQYF. In DNA, the CDR3 is TGCGCCAGCAGTGAGTCAAGAGGACAGGGTACCTACGAGCAGTACTTC.